The source of this T cell receptor (beta chain) is a study of blood T cell repertoires in COVID-19. Study-level background: Collection of acute and convalescent COVID-19 samples took place in the United States, Italy and Spain. Sources were T cells, B-cell-depleted T cells, or PBMCs; the material itself was cDNA or gDNA.

Per the germline V gene, CDR1 is SGHAT and CDR2 is FQNNGV. The CDR3 is 13 residues long. V lost 5 bases to trimming and J lost 6 bases; unmatched junction nucleotides: 4. Per the study methods: Counts of nucleated cells, estimated from reference gene primer amplification, were obtained. The table came from immunoSEQ multiplex PCR; TCRdb's copy has only in-frame clones and leaves some out. The V and J calls and clone size come from that table; D and trimming were worked out from the DNA. The sample lists 40,000 to 55,000 clones; around 85% were seen once. The sample consisted of peripheral blood. The gene calls are TRBV11-2 and TRBJ2-1, with TRBD2 matching over 7 bases. The sequence derives from a man aged 45-65 years with acute or convalescent COVID-19. The CDR3 nucleotides are TGTGCCAGCAGCGCCGGACTAGTCAATGAGCAGTTCTTC. Translating it yields CASSAGLVNEQFF.